Following are 17 T cell receptor beta chains from one sample sequenced in a study of technical replicates of blood from a handful of donors. The table came from immunoSEQ multiplex PCR; TCRdb's copy has only in-frame clones and leaves some out. The repertoire has about 68,000 clones, 95% to 98% of them found once; the top ten carry under 0.3%. The sequenced sample was T cells isolated from PBMCs. The receptors here all came from a human donor in good health.

The chain combines TRBV9 with TRBJ1-2, with D unclear. Trimming shortened V by 1 base and J by 6 bases, and 19 bases separated the two germline ends. The germline gives CDR1 SGDLS, CDR2 YYNGEE. CDR3 length equals 16 residues. In nucleotides, the CDR3 is TGTGCCAGCAGCGTATCGTGGGAGGGATGGCCGGATGGCTACACCTTC. Translation gives CASSVSWEGWPDGYTF. Variable domain in full (rest from reference TRBV9 and TRBJ1-2): DSGVTQTPKHLITATGQRVTLRCSPRSGDLSVYWYQQSLDQGLQFLIQYYNGEERAKGNILERFSAQQFPDLHSELNLSSLELGDSALYFCASSVSWEGWPDGYTFGSGTRLTVV.

The chain uses TRBV11-3 and TRBJ1-1; the D gene is possibly TRBD1 (5 bases). Trimming stripped 4 bases from V and 6 bases from J, with 18 bases between. This CDR3 is 15 amino acids long. Germline CDR1 and CDR2: SGHNT and YENEEA. The CDR3 DNA reads TGTGCCAGCAGCTCGGGCAGGGCCGGATTAGCTGAAGCTTTCTTT. Its translation is CASSSGRAGLAEAFF. The whole variable domain, filled in from reference TRBV11-3 and TRBJ1-1, reads EAGVVQSPRYKIIEKKQPVAFWCNPISGHNTLYWYLQNLGQGPELLIRYENEEAVDDSQLPKDRFSAERLKGVDSTLKIQPAELGDSAVYLCASSSGRAGLAEAFFGQGTRLTVV.

The V call is TRBV7-9, the J call TRBJ1-1; 9 nucleotides align to TRBD1. Trimming removed 6 bases from V and 4 bases from J; junction bases left unmatched: 6. The CDR3 is 14 residues long. The germline gives CDR1 SEHNR, CDR2 FQNEAQ (reference sequence). The CDR3 DNA reads as TGTGCCAGCAGTCAGACAGGGGGAGCCACTGAAGCTTTCTTT. Protein sequence: CASSQTGGATEAFF. The full variable domain, completed using reference TRBV7-9 and TRBJ1-1, is DTGVSQNPRHKITKRGQNVTFRCDPISEHNRLYWYRQTLGQGPEFLTYFQNEAQLEKSRLLSDRFSAERPKGSFSTLEIQRTEQGDSAMYLCASSQTGGATEAFFGQGTRLTVV.

The rearrangement joins TRBV5-6 to TRBJ2-7; the D gene is possibly TRBD2 (5 bases). There are 13 residues in the CDR3. The germline V gene has CDR1 SGHDT and CDR2 YYEEEE. V shed 5 bases and J shed 1 base, with 10 bases lying between them. CDR3 bases: TGTGCCAGCAGTCATGGGGAGTCCTACGAGCAGTACTTC. This translates into CASSHGESYEQYF. Full variable domain (rest looked up from reference TRBV5-6 and TRBJ2-7): DAGVTQSPTHLIKTRGQQVTLRCSPKSGHDTVSWYQQALGQGPQFIFQYYEEEERQRGNFPDRFSGHQFPNYSSELNVNALLLGDSALYLCASSHGESYEQYFGPGTRLTVT.

The chain couples TRBV30 to TRBJ2-5; 7 bases fit TRBD2. The CDR3 runs to 15 residues. Germline V gene data show CDR1 as GTSNPN and CDR2 as SVGIG (reference sequence). Unmatched junction bases numbered 6, after V lost 2 bases and J lost 0 bases. CDR3 sequence (DNA): TGTGCCTGGAGTTGGGCGGGAGCCTACCAAGAGACCCAGTACTTC. The encoded protein is CAWSWAGAYQETQYF.

J is TRBJ2-1 and V is TRBV21-1; TRBD1 is the table's D call and was not checked against the DNA. TRBV21-1 is reported as a pseudogene. The length of the CDR3 is 16 residues. The CDR3 DNA follows: TGTGCCAGCAGCAGGCAGAAAGGGGATACCTACAATGAGCAGTTCTTC. Protein: CASSRQKGDTYNEQFF.

This clone was seen just once. This chain joins TRBV5-1 and TRBJ2-6; no firm D call. Looked up from germline, CDR1 is SGHRS and CDR2 is YFSETQ. This CDR3 comprises 19 residues. V lost 1 base and J lost 0, with 17 bases in between. For the CDR3, the DNA is TGCGCCAGCAGCTTGAGTGTTTCCTTACTCGGCTCTGGGGCCAACGTCCTGACTTTC. Residues: CASSLSVSLLGSGANVLTF.

The sample holds one count of this clone. The chain is built from TRBV6-6 and TRBJ1-1; D gene ambiguous. The CDR3 length is 14 residues. Germline V gene data show CDR1 as MNHNY and CDR2 as SVGAGI (reference sequence). The V end lost 2 bases, the J end lost 1 base, and 8 bases lay between the germline ends. The CDR3 protein is CASSYEGRNTEAFF. The CDR3 DNA reads TGTGCCAGCAGTTACGAGGGTCGGAACACTGAAGCTTTCTTT.

The chain links TRBV29-1 to TRBJ1-5, with 7 bases identical to TRBD1. There are 12 residues in the CDR3. Germline CDR1 reads SQVTM; CDR2 reads ANQGSEA. V was pared by 5 bases and J by 7 bases, with 5 bases of the junction left unmatched. The CDR3 DNA reads TGCAGCGTTAAACAGGGGTCCCAGCCCCAGCATTTT. It translates to CSVKQGSQPQHF.

The chain uses TRBV19 and TRBJ2-7; D perhaps matches TRBD2 (5 bases). Germline V gene lookup returns CDR1 LNHDA and CDR2 SQIVND (reference sequence). The length of the CDR3 is 13 residues. V was shortened by 5 bases and J by 5 bases, with 13 bases between the two germline ends. CDR3 nucleotide sequence: TGTGCCAGTAGTTCCCCTCTCGGGGACGAGCAGTACTTC. It codes for CASSSPLGDEQYF. Filled out from reference TRBV19 and TRBJ2-7, the complete variable domain reads DGGITQSPKYLFRKEGQNVTLSCEQNLNHDAMYWYRQDPGQGLRLIYYSQIVNDFQKGDIAEGYSVSREKKESFPLTVTSAQKNPTAFYLCASSSPLGDEQYFGPGTRLTVT.

V is TRBV28 and J is TRBJ1-2; 9 bases fit TRBD1. There are 14 residues in the CDR3. The junction had 10 bases not matched to a gene; V was cut back by 6 bases and J by 8 bases. Germline loops: CDR1 MDHEN, CDR2 SYDVKM. The CDR3 sequence is CASRRDSTGGGYTF. The CDR3 nucleotides read TGTGCCAGCAGGCGAGATTCGACAGGGGGAGGCTACACCTTC.

The rearrangement joins TRBV25-1 to TRBJ2-1; D remains unclear. Germline V CDR1 and CDR2: MGHDK, SYGVNS. The CDR3 extends over 13 amino acids. The V end lost 3 bases, the J end lost 2 bases, and 5 bases lay between the germline ends. The DNA of the CDR3 is TGTGCCAGCAGTGAGGAGACCTACAATGAGCAGTTCTTC. It codes for CASSEETYNEQFF.

The chain couples TRBV30 to TRBJ2-1; tentatively, D is TRBD2 (5 bases). V was shortened by 5 bases and J by 9 bases, with 20 bases between the two germline ends. Germline V gene data show CDR1 as GTSNPN and CDR2 as SVGIG (reference sequence). The CDR3 contains 14 residues. This chain's CDR3 is CAWARGNQVGEQFF. For the CDR3, the DNA is TGTGCCTGGGCTCGAGGGAACCAGGTCGGTGAGCAGTTCTTC.

This clone occurred a few times. V is TRBV9 and J is TRBJ1-2; unclear D gene. V dropped 0 bases and J dropped 7 bases, with 13 bases sitting between them. The CDR3 consists of 14 residues. The germline V gene encodes CDR1 SGDLS and CDR2 YYNGEE. CDR3 nucleotide sequence: TGTGCCAGCAGCGTAGGGCCCCACCAACGTGGCTACACCTTC. Its protein is CASSVGPHQRGYTF.

The chain has TRBV27 and TRBJ2-7, with TRBD2 matching 8 bases. The CDR3 consists of 15 residues. CDR1 is MNHEY and CDR2 is SMNVEV in the germline V gene (reference sequence). Trimming cost V 4 bases and J 3 bases; bases outside gene matches: 8. This chain's CDR3 is CASSSLAAGDYEQYF. CDR3 coding DNA: TGTGCCAGCAGTTCCTTGGCAGCGGGGGACTACGAGCAGTACTTC.

This chain uses TRBV11-2 with TRBJ2-7; D remains ambiguous. The length of the CDR3 is 13 residues. Germline lookup yields CDR1 SGHAT and CDR2 FQNNGV. V lost 0 bases, J lost 3 bases, and 6 bases lay in between. Here the CDR3 reads CASSLDPGYEQYF. CDR3 nucleotides: TGTGCCAGCAGCTTAGATCCCGGCTACGAGCAGTACTTC.

V gene TRBV7-8 combines with J gene TRBJ2-1; TRBD1 matches at 8 bases. The J segment lost 7 bases and the V segment lost 1 base, leaving 6 bases of the junction unmatched. The CDR3 totals 15 residues. CDR1 is SGHVS, CDR2 FQNEAQ, per germline. The CDR3 loop reads CASSLEPGQANEQFF. As DNA, the CDR3 is TGTGCCAGCAGCTTAGAGCCGGGACAGGCGAATGAGCAGTTCTTC.